This T cell receptor beta chain was retrieved from a study of cytomegalovirus exposure and HLA in healthy donors. In its sample, this clone was seen once. The PCR was carried out with 60 Vbeta primers and 13 Jbeta primers. Profiling relied on immunoSEQ multiplex PCR, and the TCRdb table lists in-frame clones only, not all of them. The data hold about 98,000 clones, with 81% observed a single time. The CDR3 spans 12 residues. CDR1 and CDR2 (germline): SNHLY, FYNNEI. V lost 6 bases and J 5 bases, leaving 11 bases between the germline ends. Sequenced material: PBMCs. This TCR derives from a man between 35 and 55 years old in good health and CMV-seronegative. The rearrangement uses TRBV2 and TRBJ2-7, with TRBD1 as a possible D gene (6 bases). CDR3: CASRGRTDEQYF. CDR3 DNA sequence: TGTGCCAGCAGAGGACGGACAGACGAGCAGTACTTC.